Detailed here is one T cell receptor beta chain. The junction departs from the called germline gene at one end, perhaps through a read error. For TCR profiling, total RNA from no fewer than 8,500 sorted tetramer+ CD8 T cells was reverse transcribed into cDNA. PCR amplification of CDR3 regions used primers annealing to V and J regions and added unique molecular identifiers so that templates could be tracked. Profiling of the TCRalpha and TCRbeta chains was done on the immunoSEQ platform, including the sequencing and error-correction standards of that platform. The published analysis was carried out like this. Clonal copy numbers were corrected for sequencing and PCR errors, and CDR3s were defined per IMGT conventions. Analysis was restricted to productive rearrangements and was performed with immunoSEQ Analyzer versions 2.0 and 3.0, and gene-pairing frequencies were further processed in Microsoft Excel. V-J pairings were visualized as Circos plots, and CDR3 motifs were found with MEME plus a custom motifSearch program. The probability of generation of TCR sequences was calculated using the OLGA algorithm. Clonotypes found at both visits were termed persistent, clonotypes found only in the acute phase were termed nonpersistent, and clonotypes found only at convalescence were termed de novo. A public TCR was defined as an amino acid clonotype used by more than one donor. TCRdb provides this immuneACCESS table in a form limited to in-frame rearrangements. Some clones are lacking; in checked studies, under half of them reflect an unresolved V gene, and why the rest are absent is not known. V, J and clone size reflect that table, while D and trimming were determined from the DNA. In this sample the table shows fewer than 1,000 clones, roughly a third of which occur a single time. Under 65% of the sample rests with the top ten.

The sample comes from a study of blood T cell repertoires in acute mononucleosis (TCRdb year 2020). Regarding the research as a whole: To capture the memory response, convalescent samples were obtained between 5 and 8 months after the acute presentation. A mean blood EBV load of approximately 3.8 log10 genome copies per million B cells was observed during acute infection, and a mean blood EBV load of 2.6 was observed at convalescence.

The full study reports these points: Both chains appeared to be involved in GLC-BM selection, with public TCRbeta motifs on BV14-BJ2 and BV20-BJ1 together with a TCRalpha motif on AV5-AJ31. Only around 10% of unique acute clonotypes persisted into convalescence, yet these made up most of the response; new diverse de novo clonotypes seemingly replaced the rest. The cohort comprised only three donors, so group averages rested on very few individuals. The low acute-to-convalescent clonotype overlap might be partly explained by sampling error, because only a fraction of each donor's blood was analyzed.

The sample's time point label, decoded: convalescence about 6 months (5-8 months) after acute presentation (visit 7). The study tracked CD8 T cell responses to two immunodominant EBV epitopes, BRLF1 109 (YVL-BR) and BMLF1 280 (GLC-BM), over primary infection. A positive serum heterophile antibody test together with EBV viral capsid antigen-specific IgM pointed to primary EBV infection. As a first step, magnetic positive selection (MACS) was used to enrich total CD8 T cells from the PBMCs. A FACSAria III was used to sort live CD3+ CD8+ tetramer+ cells to a purity above 85%. A PE-conjugated tetramer loaded with the BMLF1 280-288 peptide was used to sort the cells. TCR repertoires of EBV epitope-specific CD8 T cells were deep-sequenced directly ex vivo after tetramer sorting, at acute infection and at convalescence. The donors were a few individuals between about 18 and 30 years old who had clinical acute infectious mononucleosis along with laboratory evidence of primary EBV infection. Heparinized peripheral blood was drawn at clinical presentation with mononucleosis symptoms and was drawn again about 6 months later. PBMCs were isolated by Ficoll-Paque density gradient centrifugation.

The germline V gene (reference sequence) gives CDR1 as SEHNR and CDR2 as FQNEAQ. The CDR3, cysteine through phenylalanine, is 14 amino acids long. Just the 42-base CDR3 DNA is kept, in frame starting at base 1. This clonotype was sampled from a man aged 18 to 35 with infectious mononucleosis caused by EBV. The V and J segments used are TRBV7-9 and TRBJ2-5; the D gene is perhaps TRBD1, from 5 matching bases. The sample was EBV GLC epitope tetramer+ CD8+ T cells sorted from PBMCs, taken during convalescence from infectious mononucleosis. What the cell subset or site label conveys for this sample: CD8 T cells binding tetramer with EBV BMLF1 280-288 peptide (GLC-BM). At the DNA level, the sequence is TGTGCCAGCATGTCGGACAAGTACCAAGAGACCCATTACTTC. It encodes CASMSDKYQETHYF.